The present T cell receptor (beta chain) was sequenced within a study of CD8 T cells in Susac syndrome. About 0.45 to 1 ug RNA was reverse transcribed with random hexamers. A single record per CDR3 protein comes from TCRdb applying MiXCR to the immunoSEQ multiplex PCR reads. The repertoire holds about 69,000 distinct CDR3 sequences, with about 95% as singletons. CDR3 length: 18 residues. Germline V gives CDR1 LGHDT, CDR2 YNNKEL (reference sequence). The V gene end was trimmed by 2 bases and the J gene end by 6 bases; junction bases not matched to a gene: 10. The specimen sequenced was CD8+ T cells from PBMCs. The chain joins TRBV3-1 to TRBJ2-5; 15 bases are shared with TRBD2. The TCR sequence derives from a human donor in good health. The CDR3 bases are TGTGCCAGCAGCCAACCTCTCGCGGGACTAGCGGGGGGCCAGACCCAGTACTTC. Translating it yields CASSQPLAGLAGGQTQYF.